This T cell receptor (beta chain) was sequenced for a study of a mutant IDH1 vaccine in newly diagnosed glioma. Turning to the study itself: Previous treatment comprised radiotherapy, temozolomide, or both, mostly both.

A remark on this clone: As yet, its antigen is unknown.

Time point here: week 23, last vaccination. In the vaccine, a single dose held 300 ug of the mutant IDH1 20-mer peptide, along with topical imiquimod. Only in-frame clones appear in the TCRdb table, and some are missing; sequencing was by immunoSEQ multiplex PCR. The sample yields about 82,000 clones, 70% to 90% seen once. The TCR sequence derives from a man aged 25 to 45 with glioma. Some clones in this sample may be carry-over from other donors' samples. The sample here was PBMCs, taken from a glioma patient whose treatment included an IDH1 peptide vaccine.

DNA for the CDR3: TGTGCCAGCAGCCGGACAGCCTACGAGCAGTACTTC. The encoded protein is CASSRTAYEQYF. This sequence joins TRBV6-5 and TRBJ2-7; D might be TRBD1 (6 bases). Between the trimmed V and J ends, which lost 6 bases and 2 bases, there was a span of 8 bases. This CDR3 is 12 amino acids long. Per the germline V gene, CDR1 is MNHEY and CDR2 is SVGAGI.